Listed below are T cell receptor beta chains from one sample, sequenced in a study of blood T cell repertoires in COVID-19. The table came from immunoSEQ multiplex PCR; TCRdb's copy has only in-frame clones and leaves some out. This table holds about 210,000 clones, 80% to 90% found once. The sequenced sample was peripheral blood. These receptor sequences come from a man aged 40-55 years with acute or convalescent COVID-19. Both conserved end residues are part of each CDR3. The D gene is left open where the match is weak. Expanded clones are given a class, and other clones once, few, many or no size at all.

J gene: TRBJ1-5
D gene: TRBD1
V gene: TRBV18
clone size: NA
CDR3 protein: CASSGQGDQPQHF
CDR3 DNA: TGTGCCAGCTCCGGACAGGGCGATCAGCCCCAGCATTTT

J gene: TRBJ2-3
D gene: NA
V gene: TRBV27
clone size: NA
CDR3 protein: CASSFLTGITDTQYF
CDR3 DNA: TGTGCCAGCAGTTTCTTAACAGGTATTACGGATACGCAGTATTTT

J gene: TRBJ1-1
D gene: TRBD1
V gene: TRBV4-2
clone size: NA
CDR3 protein: CASSQGKGQDRLAFF
CDR3 DNA: TGTGCCAGCAGCCAGGGTAAGGGACAGGACAGATTAGCTTTCTTT

J gene: TRBJ1-1
D gene: NA
V gene: TRBV28
clone size: NA
CDR3 protein: CASSWGRGTEAFF
CDR3 DNA: TGTGCCAGCAGTTGGGGGAGGGGCACTGAAGCTTTCTTT

J gene: TRBJ1-1
D gene: NA
V gene: TRBV30
clone size: NA
CDR3 protein: CAFSREVNTEAFF
CDR3 DNA: TGTGCCTTTTCCAGGGAGGTGAACACTGAAGCTTTCTTT

J gene: TRBJ2-1
D gene: NA
V gene: TRBV7-9
clone size: NA
CDR3 protein: CASSLSSDSYNEQFF
CDR3 DNA: TGTGCCAGCAGCTTATCTAGCGACTCCTACAATGAGCAGTTCTTC

J gene: TRBJ2-1
D gene: TRBD2
V gene: TRBV28
clone size: NA
CDR3 protein: CASSLTSGPYNEQFF
CDR3 DNA: TGTGCCAGCAGTTTAACTAGCGGCCCTTACAATGAGCAGTTCTTC

J gene: TRBJ2-2
D gene: TRBD1
V gene: TRBV5-5
clone size: few
CDR3 protein: CASSRTGGNTGELFF
CDR3 DNA: TGTGCCAGCAGCCGGACAGGGGGGAACACCGGGGAGCTGTTTTTT

J gene: TRBJ2-7
D gene: TRBD1
V gene: TRBV28
clone size: NA
CDR3 protein: CASSQGDYEQYF
CDR3 DNA: TGTGCCAGCTCCCAGGGGGACTACGAGCAGTACTTC

J gene: TRBJ2-7
D gene: NA
V gene: TRBV19
clone size: once
CDR3 protein: CASKGVAAYEQYF
CDR3 DNA: TGTGCCAGTAAAGGGGTGGCAGCCTACGAGCAGTACTTC

J gene: TRBJ1-1
D gene: NA
V gene: TRBV6-5
clone size: NA
CDR3 protein: CASSQQTNTEAFF
CDR3 DNA: TGTGCCAGCAGTCAACAAACGAACACTGAAGCTTTCTTT

J gene: TRBJ1-2
D gene: NA
V gene: TRBV5-5
clone size: few
CDR3 protein: CASSPDHGDGYTF
CDR3 DNA: TGTGCCAGCAGCCCAGATCACGGAGATGGCTACACCTTC

J gene: TRBJ1-1
D gene: NA
V gene: TRBV7-6
clone size: NA
CDR3 protein: CATNSNTEAFF
CDR3 DNA: TGTGCCACCAACTCGAACACTGAAGCTTTCTTT

J gene: TRBJ2-1
D gene: TRBD1
V gene: TRBV19
clone size: NA
CDR3 protein: CASSMVVPGQGSYNEQFF
CDR3 DNA: TGTGCCAGTAGTATGGTCGTCCCGGGACAGGGATCTTACAATGAGCAGTTCTTC

J gene: TRBJ1-1
D gene: TRBD1
V gene: TRBV11-2
clone size: once
CDR3 protein: CASSGDSDEAFF
CDR3 DNA: TGTGCCAGCAGCGGGGACAGTGATGAAGCTTTCTTT